This T cell receptor (beta chain) came from a study of blood T cell repertoires in COVID-19. CDR1 and CDR2 (germline): SEHNR, FQNEAQ (reference sequence). The CDR3 is made up of 13 amino acids. The germline V and J ends were trimmed by 1 base and 6 bases, with 9 bases remaining between them. TCRdb's table, derived via immunoSEQ multiplex PCR, lists solely in-frame clones and lacks some. The profile shows about 150,000 clones, around 80% of them singletons. The sample taken for sequencing was peripheral blood. The sequence was obtained from a woman aged 45-65 years with acute or convalescent COVID-19. The J gene is TRBJ1-1, the V gene TRBV7-9; D is perhaps TRBD1 (5 bases). In DNA, the CDR3 is TGTGCCAGCAGCTTAGACCAGGGATCTGAAGCTTTCTTT. Translating gives CASSLDQGSEAFF.